This record looks at one T cell receptor beta chain sequence and its context. V lost 5 bases to trimming and J lost 0 bases; unmatched junction nucleotides: 8. CDR1 is MDHEN, CDR2 SYDVKM, per germline. The CDR3 is made up of 16 amino acids. Using immunoSEQ multiplex PCR, the repertoire was profiled, and TCRdb retains in-frame clones only, with some absent. The profile shows about 4,400 clones, over 70% of them singletons. The data were taken from a study of tumor T cells in aggressive B-cell lymphoma. Source material: tumor tissue. The source is an adult with diffuse large B cell lymphoma. The chain combines TRBV28 with TRBJ1-1, with 8 bases matching TRBD1. CDR3 DNA: TGTGCCAGCAGTGCCCCGGCAGGGGGCATGAACACTGAAGCTTTCTTT. As protein: CASSAPAGGMNTEAFF.